A single TCR beta chain is shown here with its context. CDR1 and CDR2 (germline): SEHNR, FQNEAQ (reference sequence). After removal of 1 base from V and 6 bases from J, the junction contained 6 bases not matched to a gene. This CDR3 has 15 amino acids. Measured with immunoSEQ multiplex PCR; TCRdb has only the in-frame clones, and not every one. The data show fewer than 110,000 clones, approximately 88% seen once. The sample is drawn from a study of blood T cell repertoires in COVID-19. Sample: peripheral blood. The sequence came from a man over 45 with active or convalescent COVID-19. The chain joins TRBV7-9 to TRBJ2-7; 10 bases align to TRBD2. The CDR3 loop reads CASSLGLAGDVEQYF. CDR3 in DNA: TGTGCCAGCAGCTTAGGGCTAGCGGGAGACGTCGAGCAGTACTTC.